A single sample is the source of the 7 T cell receptor beta chains below, sequenced in a study of cytomegalovirus exposure and HLA in healthy donors. 13 Jbeta primers and 60 Vbeta primers were used for the PCR. The data were produced by immunoSEQ multiplex PCR, yet TCRdb's version contains in-frame clones alone and is incomplete. The repertoire has about 210,000 clones, around 79% of them found once; the top ten carry 1.5% to 2%. What was sequenced was PBMCs. These receptors were obtained from a male donor in good health and CMV-seronegative.

This clone is a singleton in its sample. The gene calls are TRBV29-1 and TRBJ2-1, with D hard to call. Between the trimmed V and J ends, which lost 5 bases and 8 bases, there was a span of 13 bases. The germline gives CDR1 SQVTM, CDR2 ANQGSEA. This CDR3 is 12 amino acids long. The CDR3, as DNA: TGCAGCGTTTCGTCAGAGGTCTATGAGCAGTTCTTC. Residues: CSVSSEVYEQFF.

This rearrangement joins TRBV18 to TRBJ2-7, with D uncertain. This CDR3 spans 13 amino acids. V was shortened by 6 bases and J by 3 bases, with 12 bases between the two germline ends. Germline loops: CDR1 KGHSH, CDR2 LQKENI. The chain's CDR3 is CASSWPESYEQYF. The CDR3 bases are TGTGCCAGCTCGTGGCCCGAAAGCTACGAGCAGTACTTC.

The V call is TRBV5-4, the J call TRBJ2-3; 8 bases fit TRBD2. V trimming: 4 bases; J trimming: 3 bases; junction bases outside the gene matches: 7. Looked up from germline, CDR1 is SGHNT and CDR2 is YYREEE (reference sequence). The CDR3 runs to 15 residues. Here the CDR3 reads CASSLKAGATDTQYF. DNA for the CDR3: TGTGCCAGCAGCCTCAAAGCGGGGGCGACAGATACGCAGTATTTT.

A few counts support this clone. V and J are TRBV19 and TRBJ2-7; 7 bases map to TRBD1. With 7 bases clipped from V and 0 bases from J, the junction kept 6 bases outside the gene matches. The CDR3 has 14 amino acids. The germline V gene encodes CDR1 LNHDA and CDR2 SQIVND (reference sequence). The CDR3 loop is CASTMTGNSYEQYF. The CDR3 DNA reads as TGTGCCAGTACTATGACAGGGAACTCCTACGAGCAGTACTTC.

This chain uses TRBV6-4 with TRBJ2-3; the match to TRBD2 covers 13 bases. V shed 8 bases and J 5 bases; nucleotides not matched to a gene: 4. The CDR3 spans 14 residues. The germline CDR1 and CDR2 sequences are MRHNA and SNTAGT. CDR3 nucleotides: TGTGCCAGCGGGACTAGCGGGGATCTAGATACGCAGTATTTT. This translates into CASGTSGDLDTQYF.

V is TRBV7-3 and J is TRBJ2-7; 8 bases are shared with TRBD1. The length of the CDR3 is 17 residues. J was trimmed by 2 bases and V by 6 bases; bases with no gene match: 15. Germline loops: CDR1 SGHTA, CDR2 FQGTGA. The CDR3 DNA sequence: TGTGCCAGCAGTCTTGGACAGGGAAGAACTTCCCCCTACGAGCAGTACTTC. Translating it yields CASSLGQGRTSPYEQYF.

The CDR3 coding sequence is TGTGCCAGCAGCTTAACAGGGGGAGATCAGCCCCAGCATTTT. Translation: CASSLTGGDQPQHF. The chain employs TRBV5-4 and TRBJ1-5, with 8 nucleotides matching TRBD1. The CDR3 consists of 14 residues. V was clipped by 2 bases and J by 5 bases; unmatched bases: 3. CDR1 and CDR2 (germline): SGHNT, YYREEE (reference sequence).